This TCR beta chain comes out of a study of cytomegalovirus exposure and HLA in healthy donors. Background on the study: An early data release held tens of millions of unique TCRs from HLA-typed donors.

PCR amplification relied on 60 Vbeta primers (plus 13 Jbeta primers). Only in-frame clones appear in the TCRdb table, and some are missing; sequencing was by immunoSEQ multiplex PCR. The profile shows under 110,000 clones, less than 85% of them singletons. The trim removed 6 bases at V and 0 bases at J, leaving 8 bases unmatched. This CDR3 contains 16 residues. Germline lookup yields CDR1 KGHSH and CDR2 LQKENI. Source material: PBMCs. V is TRBV18 and J is TRBJ2-1; TRBD2 agrees at 7 bases. The receptor comes from a man in his sixties in good health and CMV-seronegative. The CDR3 nucleotides read TGTGCCAGCTCGATGGGACTACTGAGCTCCTACAATGAGCAGTTCTTC. It is translated as CASSMGLLSSYNEQFF.